This T cell receptor beta chain was sequenced during a study of OX40 agonist ivuxolimab in advanced cancers. Study summary: Ivuxolimab is an agonistic anti-OX40 (CD134) antibody, and patients were treated with it. General observations from the study: Mean expanded clone counts were higher in CD8+ than CD4+ T cells. The CD4+ and CD8+ T cells in the blood had expanded clonally by week 6 at 0.1 to 3.0 mg/kg.

Germline V gene data show CDR1 as MRHNA and CDR2 as SNTAGT. V lost 6 bases, J lost 4 bases, and 8 bases stayed unmatched. The CDR3 has 14 residues. The table came from immunoSEQ multiplex PCR; TCRdb's copy has only in-frame clones and leaves some out. This sample has under 70,000 clones, with 86% found just once. A note on this clone: Its antigen is still unknown.

The sample was CD4+ or CD8+ T cells sorted from blood, taken in a trial of the OX40 agonist ivuxolimab. J is TRBJ1-1 and V is TRBV6-4; 7 nucleotides align to TRBD1. This receptor was identified in an adult with an advanced solid tumor such as melanoma, head and neck, liver or kidney cancer. In DNA form, the CDR3 reads TGTGCCAGCAGACAAGGACAGGAAGGCACTGAAGCTTTCTTT. It is translated as CASRQGQEGTEAFF.